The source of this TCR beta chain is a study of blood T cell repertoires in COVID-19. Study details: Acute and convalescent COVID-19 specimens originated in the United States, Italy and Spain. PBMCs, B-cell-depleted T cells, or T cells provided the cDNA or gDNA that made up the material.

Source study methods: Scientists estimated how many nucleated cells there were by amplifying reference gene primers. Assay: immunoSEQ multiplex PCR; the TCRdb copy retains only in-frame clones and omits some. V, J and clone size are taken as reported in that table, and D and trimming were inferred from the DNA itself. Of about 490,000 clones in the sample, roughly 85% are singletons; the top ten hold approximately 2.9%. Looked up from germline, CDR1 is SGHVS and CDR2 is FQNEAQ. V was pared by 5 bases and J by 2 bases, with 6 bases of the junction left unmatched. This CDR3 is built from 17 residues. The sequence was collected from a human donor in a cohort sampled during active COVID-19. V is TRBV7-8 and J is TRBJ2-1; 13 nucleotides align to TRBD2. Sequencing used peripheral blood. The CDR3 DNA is TGTGCCAGCAGCACCGGGACTAGCGGGGTCGCCTACAATGAGCAGTTCTTC. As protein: CASSTGTSGVAYNEQFF.